A single sample gave rise to the 32 T cell receptor beta chains below, sequenced in a study of blood T cell repertoires in COVID-19. Sequencing was performed with immunoSEQ multiplex PCR; in TCRdb, only in-frame clones are kept and a portion is missing. The sample carries 300,000 to 350,000 clones, nearly 90% recorded once. The sample comprised PBMCs or T cells enriched from blood (not recorded which). These receptor sequences come from a woman aged 18-29 years with acute COVID-19.

J is TRBJ2-7 and V is TRBV28; 11 bases map to TRBD1. V dropped 6 bases and J dropped 3; count of bases not matched to a gene: 7. Germline V gene lookup returns CDR1 MDHEN and CDR2 SYDVKM. The CDR3 runs 15 residues. CDR3 in amino acids: CASSNSGTGGYEQYF. CDR3 sequence (DNA): TGTGCCAGCAGCAATTCCGGGACAGGGGGCTACGAGCAGTACTTC.

The V and J genes are TRBV24-1 and TRBJ1-5; TRBD1 might be the D (5 bases). The CDR3 consists of 14 residues. V was cut by 3 bases and J by 3 bases, with 8 bases left in between. Germline V gene lookup returns CDR1 KGHDR and CDR2 SFDVKD. CDR3: CATSDVGPNQPQHF. In DNA form, the CDR3 reads TGTGCCACCAGTGATGTGGGGCCCAATCAGCCCCAGCATTTT.

The chain is built from TRBV28 and TRBJ2-2; tentative D call: TRBD1 (5 bases). Trimming removed 2 bases from V and 4 bases from J, with 8 bases in between. The CDR3 is 14 residues long. The V gene's germline CDR1 is MDHEN and CDR2 SYDVKM. The chain's CDR3 is CASSLPGLTGELFF. DNA for the CDR3: TGTGCCAGCAGTTTACCAGGGCTCACCGGGGAGCTGTTTTTT.

The V call is TRBV28, the J call TRBJ2-7, with 8 nucleotides matching TRBD2. The V gene end was trimmed by 7 bases and the J gene end by 2 bases; junction bases not matched to a gene: 7. There are 14 residues in the CDR3. Germline V gene data show CDR1 as MDHEN and CDR2 as SYDVKM. The CDR3, as DNA: TGTGCCAGCACCCCCAGCGGGAGTCCCTACGAGCAGTACTTC. It specifies CASTPSGSPYEQYF.

The chain uses TRBV28 and TRBJ2-7; D possibly corresponds to TRBD1 (5 bases). The CDR3 covers 12 residues. V lost 5 bases, J lost 3 bases, and 8 bases lay in between. In germline, CDR1 is MDHEN, CDR2 SYDVKM. The CDR3 reads CASSITGYEQYF. The CDR3 nucleotides read TGTGCCAGCAGTATTACAGGCTACGAGCAGTACTTC.

This clone is a singleton in its sample. The chain's CDR3 is CASSYEAGGEQFF. CDR3 DNA sequence: TGTGCCAGCAGTTACGAGGCGGGAGGTGAGCAGTTCTTC. V is TRBV6-5 and J is TRBJ2-1; 8 nucleotides agree with TRBD2. J lost 9 bases, V lost 2 bases, and 3 bases had no gene match. Germline values: CDR1 MNHEY, CDR2 SVGAGI. There are 13 residues in the CDR3.

The gene calls are TRBV6-1 and TRBJ2-6; TRBD2 matches 7 bases. Looked up from germline, CDR1 is MNHNS and CDR2 is SASEGT. The CDR3 is 16 residues long. The trim removed 0 bases at V and 1 base at J, leaving 0 bases unmatched. This CDR3 is CASSEASGSGANVLTF. The CDR3 DNA is TGTGCCAGCAGTGAAGCTAGCGGGTCTGGGGCCAACGTCCTGACTTTC.

V gene TRBV11-3 combines with J gene TRBJ2-3, with a possible D match to TRBD1 (6 bases). The germline V and J ends were trimmed by 4 bases and 2 bases, with 10 bases remaining between them. Germline V gene data show CDR1 as SGHNT and CDR2 as YENEEA. This CDR3 spans 14 amino acids. This chain's CDR3 is CASSSGQLTDTQYF. CDR3 DNA: TGTGCCAGCAGCTCCGGACAGCTCACAGATACGCAGTATTTT.

The chain has TRBV9 and TRBJ1-3; D call uncertain. V shed 1 base and J shed 2 bases, with 10 bases lying between them. The CDR3 is 15 residues long. In germline, CDR1 is SGDLS, CDR2 YYNGEE. CDR3: CASSVSSQAGNTIYF. The CDR3 nucleotides are TGTGCCAGCAGCGTAAGTTCGCAGGCTGGAAACACCATATATTTT.

V is TRBV2 and J is TRBJ2-2; TRBD2 aligns across 8 bases. Germline CDR1 reads SNHLY; CDR2 reads FYNNEI. Trimming took 6 bases from V and 6 from J; bases not matched to a gene: 6. There are 14 residues in the CDR3. The CDR3: CASRDGTRSGELFF. The CDR3 bases are TGTGCCAGCAGGGACGGGACTAGATCCGGGGAGCTGTTTTTT.

The rearrangement uses TRBV7-9 and TRBJ1-3; a possible D gene is TRBD1 (6 bases). Germline V gives CDR1 SEHNR, CDR2 FQNEAQ (reference sequence). This CDR3 is 17 amino acids long. The V end was cut by 2 bases, the J end by 2 bases, with 16 bases between. CDR3 residues: CASSLMGRGNAGNTIYF. Here the CDR3 DNA reads TGTGCCAGCAGCTTAATGGGCAGGGGAAACGCTGGAAACACCATATATTTT.

The chain's CDR3 is CASSLRQAFNYGYTF. The DNA for the CDR3 is TGTGCCAGCAGTTTAAGACAGGCGTTTAACTATGGCTACACCTTC. The chain recombines TRBV28 with TRBJ1-2, with a possible D match to TRBD1 (6 bases). V shed 2 bases and J shed 1 base, with 11 bases lying between them. The CDR3 has 15 residues. CDR1 and CDR2 from the germline V gene are MDHEN and SYDVKM.

Only one count was recorded for this clone. The V and J genes are TRBV10-1 and TRBJ2-2; TRBD2 matches 12 bases. The trim removed 6 bases at V and 3 bases at J, leaving 5 bases unmatched. The CDR3 runs 16 residues. The germline CDR1 and CDR2 sequences are WNHNN and SYGVQD (reference sequence). The CDR3: CASSLRLAGDTGELFF. DNA of the CDR3: TGCGCCAGCAGCCTTAGACTAGCGGGAGACACCGGGGAGCTGTTTTTT.

Regarding this clone: Other DNA sequences in the sample encode the same CDR3. This rearrangement joins TRBV12-3 or TRBV12-4 to TRBJ2-7; a possible D gene is TRBD1 (6 bases). V shed 5 bases and J shed 3 bases, with 11 bases lying between them. The CDR3 is made up of 13 amino acids. CDR3: CASSTGTFYEQYF. The DNA of the CDR3 is TGTGCCAGCAGTACAGGGACGTTCTACGAGCAGTACTTC.

V and J are TRBV6-1 and TRBJ1-6, with a tentative D call TRBD1 (6 bases). Germline assignment: CDR1 MNHNS and CDR2 SASEGT. The CDR3 sequence is 16 residues long. Trimming took off 1 base at V and 5 bases at J, with 12 bases between the two ends. CDR3 coding DNA: TGTGCCAGCAGTGAAGTTCCAGGGGCCCATAATTCACCCCTCCACTTT. Amino acids: CASSEVPGAHNSPLHF.

This clone was picked up one time. This chain uses TRBV3-1 (or the pseudogene TRBV3-2) with TRBJ2-1; D uncertain. Deletions cut 1 base from V and 6 bases from J, with 7 bases between. The CDR3 is 13 amino acids. The germline gives CDR1 LGHDT, CDR2 YNNKEL (reference sequence). This CDR3 reads CASSQANGNEQFF. The CDR3 DNA is TGTGCCAGCAGCCAAGCTAACGGCAATGAGCAGTTCTTC.

This chain joins TRBV15 and TRBJ2-5; D possibly corresponds to TRBD1 (5 bases). Germline CDR1 reads LNHNV; CDR2 reads YYDKDF (reference sequence). There are 13 residues in the CDR3. V was shortened by 1 base and J by 3 bases, with 6 bases between the two germline ends. This chain's CDR3 is CATSRGREETQYF. DNA of the CDR3: TGTGCCACCAGCAGAGGCAGGGAAGAGACCCAGTACTTC.

Only a few counts were recorded for this clone. The chain recombines TRBV15 with TRBJ2-7; a weak D match, TRBD2 (5 bases). The CDR3 spans 16 residues. Germline CDR1 reads LNHNV; CDR2 reads YYDKDF (reference sequence). Trimming stripped 0 bases from V and 3 bases from J, with 15 bases between. The DNA for the CDR3 is TGTGCCACCAGCAGAGACCTTCCGGAGGCGAGCTACGAGCAGTACTTC. The encoded protein is CATSRDLPEASYEQYF.

This clone was found a few times. The chain recombines TRBV25-1 with TRBJ1-3; D ambiguous. V lost 5 bases and J 2 bases, leaving 7 bases between the germline ends. The CDR3 consists of 13 residues. CDR1 is MGHDK and CDR2 is SYGVNS in the germline V gene. This chain's CDR3 is CASSSVPGNTIYF. CDR3 nucleotide sequence: TGTGCCAGCAGTAGCGTACCTGGAAACACCATATATTTT.

This chain joins TRBV19 and TRBJ2-3; 13 bases are shared with TRBD2. Looked up from germline, CDR1 is LNHDA and CDR2 is SQIVND (reference sequence). This CDR3 is built from 13 residues. V shed 6 bases and J 12 bases; nucleotides not matched to a gene: 6. In DNA form, the CDR3 reads TGTGCCAGTAGCACTAGCGGGAGGGCCTTTCAGTATTTT. This sequence encodes CASSTSGRAFQYF.

The genes are TRBV19 and TRBJ2-7, with 9 bases lining up with TRBD1. V lost 3 bases and J lost 5; bases outside the gene matches: 8. This CDR3 spans 15 amino acids. Germline CDR1 is LNHDA and CDR2 is SQIVND (reference sequence). As DNA, the CDR3 is TGTGCCAGTAGTATGGGACAGGGAAAAGTCCACGAGCAGTACTTC. Translation gives CASSMGQGKVHEQYF.

The chain is built from TRBV2 and TRBJ2-4, with 11 bases identical to TRBD2. J lost 3 bases, V lost 6 bases, and 13 bases had no gene match. Germline V gene data show CDR1 as SNHLY and CDR2 as FYNNEI. This CDR3 region has 18 residues. The chain's CDR3 is CASSGPTSGRTGKNIQYF. CDR3 coding DNA: TGTGCCAGCAGCGGTCCAACTAGCGGGAGAACGGGCAAAAACATTCAGTACTTC.

The chain employs TRBV13 and TRBJ1-1; no firm D call. With 3 bases removed from V and 1 base from J, the gap between germline ends came to 9 bases. The CDR3 runs 14 residues. The germline CDR1 and CDR2 sequences are PRHDT and FYEKMQ (reference sequence). This chain's CDR3 is CASSLSTQNTEAFF. The CDR3 DNA reads as TGTGCCAGCAGCTTGTCAACTCAGAACACTGAAGCTTTCTTT.

CDR3 loop: CASFRGGGYNEQFF. CDR3 DNA: TGTGCCAGCTTTCGGGGTGGCGGTTACAATGAGCAGTTCTTC. This chain uses TRBV27 with TRBJ2-1; tentative D call: TRBD2 (5 bases). The length of the CDR3 is 14 residues. Trimming pared 8 bases from V and 4 bases from J, leaving 15 bases between. CDR1 and CDR2 (germline): MNHEY, SMNVEV (reference sequence).

The chain is built from TRBV6-5 and TRBJ1-3, with 7 bases aligning to TRBD1. V shed 0 bases, J shed 4 bases, and the junction held 3 bases outside the gene matches. Germline V CDR1 and CDR2: MNHEY, SVGAGI. This CDR3 contains 15 residues. The chain's CDR3 is CASSYSGQIGNTIYF. In nucleotides, the CDR3 is TGTGCCAGCAGTTACTCGGGACAGATCGGAAACACCATATATTTT.

The chain recombines TRBV19 with TRBJ2-3, with 9 bases that match TRBD2. This CDR3 spans 20 amino acids. Germline CDR1 is LNHDA and CDR2 is SQIVND (reference sequence). V shed 7 bases, J shed 0 bases, and the junction held 20 bases outside the gene matches. The CDR3 region is CASTPGRLAAVGVSTDTQYF. The CDR3 bases are TGTGCCAGTACCCCCGGAAGACTAGCGGCCGTAGGGGTGAGCACAGATACGCAGTATTTT.

V is TRBV18 and J is TRBJ2-7; possibly TRBD1 for D (6 bases). CDR3 length: 15 amino acids. The germline gives CDR1 KGHSH, CDR2 LQKENI. Trimming took 4 bases from V and 0 from J, leaving 13 bases between them. The CDR3 region is CASSQRTVLSYEQYF. As DNA, the CDR3 is TGTGCCAGCTCACAGAGGACAGTTCTCTCCTACGAGCAGTACTTC.

The chain employs TRBV18 and TRBJ2-1; perhaps TRBD2 as D (5 bases). The ends were cut back, 6 bases at V and 2 bases at J, with 11 bases in the middle. This CDR3 region has 14 residues. CDR1 is KGHSH and CDR2 is LQKENI in the germline V gene. Here the CDR3 reads CASSDRETYNEQFF. For the CDR3, the DNA is TGTGCCAGCTCCGATCGGGAAACCTACAATGAGCAGTTCTTC.

V usage is TRBV4-1 and J usage is TRBJ1-5; 10 nucleotides line up with TRBD1. The CDR3 runs 17 residues. Germline loops: CDR1 MGHRA, CDR2 YSYEKL. V gave up 0 bases and J gave up 8 bases; unmatched junction bases: 10. The CDR3 loop reads CASSQDWVGDRGEPQHF. DNA for the CDR3: TGCGCCAGCAGCCAAGATTGGGTGGGGGACAGGGGAGAGCCCCAGCATTTT.

CDR3 sequence reads: CASSLGGIGQVAKNIQYF. The CDR3, as DNA: TGCGCCAGCAGCTTGGGGGGGATTGGACAGGTCGCCAAAAACATTCAGTACTTC. V and J are TRBV5-1 and TRBJ2-4; 7 bases are a match to TRBD1. This CDR3 has 18 amino acids. The V gene end was trimmed by 0 bases and the J gene end by 1 base; junction bases not matched to a gene: 10. Looked up from germline, CDR1 is SGHRS and CDR2 is YFSETQ.

This chain connects TRBV5-1 to TRBJ1-2, with TRBD1 identical over 8 bases. Germline CDR1 SGHRS, CDR2 YFSETQ. CDR3 length: 15 residues. V trimming: 6 bases; J trimming: 5 bases; junction bases outside the gene matches: 12. The CDR3 loop reads CASKGVGQGPYGYTF. In DNA, the CDR3 is TGCGCCAGCAAAGGAGTCGGACAGGGACCATATGGCTACACCTTC.

V and J are TRBV28 and TRBJ2-1, with D possibly matching TRBD2 (6 bases). Per the germline V gene, CDR1 is MDHEN and CDR2 is SYDVKM. This CDR3 is built from 16 residues. With 2 bases removed from V and 3 bases from J, the gap between germline ends came to 14 bases. DNA for the CDR3: TGTGCCAGCAGTTTAGCGGGAACCTCATACTACAATGAGCAGTTCTTC. Its protein is CASSLAGTSYYNEQFF.